One sample yielded the 9 T cell receptor beta chains listed below, sequenced in a study of T cell responses to AZD1222 COVID-19 vaccine. This table comes from immunoSEQ multiplex PCR, and its TCRdb copy is limited to in-frame clones, with some not included. The table includes around 160,000 clones, about 91% detected once. The sample here was peripheral blood, taken on day 0 of AZD1222 vaccination. The source is an adult in good health.

The chain combines TRBV21-1 with TRBJ2-2; no DNA check was done on the table's D call, TRBD2. TRBV21-1 is termed a pseudogene. The CDR3 is 14 amino acids. The DNA of the CDR3 is TGTGCCAGACCTCGGGGGGATCGGGCCGGGGAGCTGTTTTTT. Its translation is CARPRGDRAGELFF.

The chain recombines TRBV11-2 with TRBJ1-2; no definite D call. The germline V gene has CDR1 SGHAT and CDR2 FQNNGV. The V end lost 4 bases, the J end lost 2 bases, and 2 bases lay between the germline ends. CDR3 size: 11 residues. CDR3 nucleotide sequence: TGTGCCAGCAGCTCCAACTATGGCTACACCTTC. Translating gives CASSSNYGYTF. The whole variable domain, remainder taken from reference TRBV11-2 and TRBJ1-2, is EAGVAQSPRYKIIEKRQSVAFWCNPISGHATLYWYQQILGQGPKLLIQFQNNGVVDDSQLPKDRFSAERLKGVDSTLKIQPAKLEDSAVYLCASSSNYGYTFGSGTRLTVV.

This rearrangement joins TRBV14 to TRBJ2-3; 12 positions match TRBD1. Germline CDR1 reads SGHDN; CDR2 reads FVKESK. The trim removed 1 base at V and 0 bases at J, leaving 8 bases unmatched. The CDR3 has 19 amino acids. The CDR3 loop is CASSQGWGQGARSTDTQYF. The CDR3 DNA reads TGTGCCAGCAGCCAAGGATGGGGACAGGGGGCCCGAAGCACAGATACGCAGTATTTT.

This sequence joins TRBV4-1 and TRBJ1-4; 7 bases map to TRBD1. The V gene end was trimmed by 3 bases and the J gene end by 4 bases; junction bases not matched to a gene: 8. Germline V gene lookup returns CDR1 MGHRA and CDR2 YSYEKL. The CDR3 runs 16 residues. In nucleotides, the CDR3 is TGCGCCAGCAGCCACCCCGTACAGGGGAATAATGAAAAACTGTTTTTT. It translates to CASSHPVQGNNEKLFF.

V and J are TRBV9 and TRBJ1-6; D may be TRBD1 (6 bases). Trimming pared 0 bases from V and 13 bases from J, leaving 11 bases between. The CDR3 is 13 residues long. Germline CDR1 and CDR2: SGDLS and YYNGEE. The CDR3 loop reads CASSVEAGAPLHF. Written as DNA, the CDR3 is TGTGCCAGCAGCGTAGAGGCAGGGGCTCCCCTCCACTTT.

The table lists this clone with a count of one. The CDR3 loop reads CASSPGGNQETQYF. The CDR3, as DNA: TGTGCCAGCAGCCCAGGGGGCAACCAAGAGACCCAGTACTTC. V is TRBV5-4 and J is TRBJ2-5; 8 nucleotides line up with TRBD1. The CDR3 is 14 amino acids. Germline CDR1 and CDR2: SGHNT and YYREEE (reference sequence). Unmatched junction bases numbered 2, after V lost 4 bases and J lost 0 bases.

The rearrangement links TRBV7-2 to TRBJ2-5; no firm D call. Germline CDR1 SGHTA, CDR2 FQGNSA. CDR3 length: 11 residues. V was shortened by 2 bases and J by 4 bases, with 2 bases between the two germline ends. Here the CDR3 reads CASSLIETQYF. DNA of the CDR3: TGTGCCAGCAGCTTAATAGAGACCCAGTACTTC.

The chain links TRBV30 to TRBJ1-4; TRBD1 agrees at 11 bases. Looked up from germline, CDR1 is GTSNPN and CDR2 is SVGIG (reference sequence). Trimming cost V 5 bases and J 7 bases; bases outside gene matches: 3. The length of the CDR3 is 13 residues. CDR3 amino acids: CAWGTGGAEKLFF. CDR3 nucleotides: TGTGCCTGGGGGACAGGGGGGGCTGAAAAACTGTTTTTT.

This clone showed up just once. This sequence joins TRBV24-1 and TRBJ1-2; D may be TRBD1 (6 bases). The CDR3 is 13 amino acids. Looked up from germline, CDR1 is KGHDR and CDR2 is SFDVKD. Trimming shortened V by 4 bases and J by 6 bases, and 11 bases separated the two germline ends. The DNA for the CDR3 is TGTGCCACCAGTGACCTACAGGGAGATGGCTACACCTTC. Protein sequence: CATSDLQGDGYTF.